Shown below are 19 T cell receptor beta chains from a single sample sequenced in a study of blood T cell repertoires in COVID-19. Repertoires were generated with immunoSEQ multiplex PCR, while TCRdb's copy carries only in-frame clones and drops some. The sample includes over 150,000 clones, 82% seen only once; the top ten take roughly 10%. The sequenced sample consisted of peripheral blood. The receptors come from an elderly woman with active or convalescent COVID-19.

This clone was seen a few times. This chain links TRBV9 with TRBJ1-6, with a weak D call TRBD1 (5 bases). The CDR3 consists of 15 residues. Germline V gene sequence: CDR1 SGDLS, CDR2 YYNGEE. V dropped 1 base and J dropped 4 bases, with 9 bases sitting between them. The DNA for the CDR3 is TGTGCCAGCAGCGTAAGCGCAGGGTATAATTCACCCCTCCACTTT. This codes for CASSVSAGYNSPLHF.

Worth noting for this clone: Additional DNA sequences in this sample encode the identical CDR3. This chain uses TRBV29-1 with TRBJ1-1; TRBD1 aligns across 9 bases. Germline lookup yields CDR1 SQVTM and CDR2 ANQGSEA. The ends lost 6 bases at V and 3 bases at J; junction bases unmatched: 5. This CDR3 contains 13 residues. CDR3 in DNA: TGCAGCGTGATGACAGGGGGGGACACTGAAGCTTTCTTT. Translation gives CSVMTGGDTEAFF.

This clone was detected only once. The rearrangement joins TRBV6-5 to TRBJ1-1, with 7 bases aligning to TRBD1. The V gene end was trimmed by 4 bases and the J gene end by 2 bases; junction bases not matched to a gene: 10. CDR1 and CDR2 from the germline V gene are MNHEY and SVGAGI. The CDR3 extends over 16 amino acids. CDR3: CASSFRTGVYNTEAFF. The CDR3 DNA sequence: TGTGCCAGCAGTTTTCGGACAGGCGTTTACAACACTGAAGCTTTCTTT.

The rearrangement links TRBV7-9 to TRBJ2-3; D is undetermined. CDR3 length: 16 amino acids. Germline CDR1 SEHNR, CDR2 FQNEAQ (reference sequence). Trimming removed 2 bases from V and 2 bases from J, with 14 bases in between. CDR3 loop: CASSLLARPLTDTQYF. CDR3 bases: TGTGCCAGCAGCTTATTGGCCAGGCCCCTCACAGATACGCAGTATTTT.

This clone has just a few counts. The CDR3 coding sequence is TGTGCCACCAGCAGAGAGACACAGACGAACACTGAAGCTTTCTTT. Protein product: CATSRETQTNTEAFF. This chain uses TRBV15 with TRBJ1-1, with D hard to call. Germline V lookup: CDR1 LNHNV, CDR2 YYDKDF (reference sequence). Trimming took 0 bases from V and 1 from J, leaving 9 bases between them. This CDR3 has 15 residues.

V and J are TRBV11-3 and TRBJ2-5, with D possibly being TRBD2 (6 bases). The CDR3 runs to 15 residues. From germline, CDR1 is SGHNT and CDR2 YENEEA. The V gene lost 2 bases and the J gene lost 2 bases, with 12 bases spanning the gap. The CDR3 DNA follows: TGTGCCAGCAGCTTATCTACGGGACTGCAAGAGACCCAGTACTTC. This translates into CASSLSTGLQETQYF.

This clone was observed at least ten times. J is TRBJ1-5 and V is TRBV19, with a possible D match to TRBD1 (5 bases). The CDR3 spans 16 residues. V lost 5 bases, J lost 2 bases, and 16 bases lay in between. CDR1 LNHDA and CDR2 SQIVND come from the germline V gene (reference sequence). CDR3 sequence: CASSLTRGEGNQPQHF. The CDR3 DNA is TGTGCCAGTAGTCTGACGCGGGGGGAGGGCAATCAGCCCCAGCATTTT. The variable domain in full, with the rest retrieved from reference TRBV19 and TRBJ1-5, is DGGITQSPKYLFRKEGQNVTLSCEQNLNHDAMYWYRQDPGQGLRLIYYSQIVNDFQKGDIAEGYSVSREKKESFPLTVTSAQKNPTAFYLCASSLTRGEGNQPQHFGDGTRLSIL.

The V call is TRBV11-3, the J call TRBJ2-7, with D possibly TRBD2 on 6 matching bases. Trimming left V 4 bases short and J 6 bases short, with 13 bases between. CDR1 and CDR2 from the germline V gene are SGHNT and YENEEA. CDR3 length equals 13 residues. CDR3 bases: TGTGCCAGCAGCTCGGAGGGCTCGTCCGAGCAGTACTTC. Translation: CASSSEGSSEQYF.

The V gene is TRBV5-1, the J gene TRBJ2-3; 12 bases align to TRBD2. The J segment lost 0 bases and the V segment lost 0 bases, leaving 5 bases of the junction unmatched. CDR1 SGHRS and CDR2 YFSETQ come from the germline V gene. The CDR3 totals 18 residues. The CDR3 DNA sequence: TGCGCCAGCAGCTTGGGACTAGCGGGAGTCCCGAGCACAGATACGCAGTATTTT. Its protein is CASSLGLAGVPSTDTQYF.

The chain links TRBV5-1 to TRBJ2-2, with 11 bases identical to TRBD2. V gave up 3 bases and J gave up 2 bases; unmatched junction bases: 3. CDR1 and CDR2 from the germline V gene are SGHRS and YFSETQ. This CDR3 spans 16 amino acids. This CDR3 reads CASSSSGRFNTGELFF. The CDR3 DNA sequence: TGCGCCAGCAGCTCTAGCGGGAGGTTTAACACCGGGGAGCTGTTTTTT. Complete variable domain (other parts from reference TRBV5-1 and TRBJ2-2): KAGVTQTPRYLIKTRGQQVTLSCSPISGHRSVSWYQQTPGQGLQFLFEYFSETQRNKGNFPGRFSGRQFSNSRSEMNVSTLELGDSALYLCASSSSGRFNTGELFFGEGSRLTVL.

This CDR3 is CASSVRTGSGYTF. Here the CDR3 DNA reads TGTGCCAGCAGCGTAAGGACAGGGTCGGGCTACACCTTC. V is TRBV9 and J is TRBJ1-2, with TRBD1 matching 8 bases. The CDR3 contains 13 residues. Germline V gene sequence: CDR1 SGDLS, CDR2 YYNGEE. V was pared by 1 base and J by 8 bases, with 4 bases of the junction left unmatched. The variable domain in full, with the rest retrieved from reference TRBV9 and TRBJ1-2, is DSGVTQTPKHLITATGQRVTLRCSPRSGDLSVYWYQQSLDQGLQFLIQYYNGEERAKGNILERFSAQQFPDLHSELNLSSLELGDSALYFCASSVRTGSGYTFGSGTRLTVV.

This chain uses TRBV5-1 with TRBJ2-1, with a possible D match to TRBD2 (6 bases). The CDR3 consists of 15 residues. The V end was cut by 7 bases, the J end by 3 bases, with 17 bases between. CDR1 SGHRS and CDR2 YFSETQ come from the germline V gene. CDR3 in amino acids: CASGRASVDYNEQFF. The DNA for the CDR3 is TGCGCCAGCGGCCGAGCTAGCGTCGACTACAATGAGCAGTTCTTC.

This clone has just one count. The rearrangement links TRBV5-1 to TRBJ2-1, with a tentative D call TRBD1 (6 bases). Germline CDR1 and CDR2: SGHRS and YFSETQ. Trimming shortened V by 1 base and J by 0 bases, and 14 bases separated the two germline ends. The CDR3 totals 17 residues. The CDR3 loop reads CASSLLGTPSSYNEQFF. CDR3 coding DNA: TGCGCCAGCAGCTTGCTAGGGACACCGAGCTCCTACAATGAGCAGTTCTTC.

The count of this clone is one. V usage is TRBV9 and J usage is TRBJ1-1, with D perhaps TRBD1 (6 bases). CDR1 and CDR2 (germline): SGDLS, YYNGEE. V was cut by 0 bases and J by 7 bases, with 13 bases left in between. The CDR3 contains 14 residues. The CDR3 bases are TGTGCCAGCAGCGTAGCCGTAGGGGGAGTTGAAGCTTTCTTT. Its translation: CASSVAVGGVEAFF. Filled out from reference TRBV9 and TRBJ1-1, the complete variable domain reads DSGVTQTPKHLITATGQRVTLRCSPRSGDLSVYWYQQSLDQGLQFLIQYYNGEERAKGNILERFSAQQFPDLHSELNLSSLELGDSALYFCASSVAVGGVEAFFGQGTRLTVV.

This rearrangement joins TRBV7-3 to TRBJ1-2; TRBD1 matches at 9 bases. CDR1 and CDR2 (germline): SGHTA, FQGTGA. The CDR3 has 15 amino acids. Trimming removed 3 bases from V and 2 bases from J; junction bases left unmatched: 4. The chain's CDR3 is CASSLTGTGNYGYTF. DNA of the CDR3: TGTGCCAGCAGCTTGACCGGGACAGGGAACTATGGCTACACCTTC. The whole variable domain, remainder taken from reference TRBV7-3 and TRBJ1-2, is GAGVSQTPSNKVTEKGKYVELRCDPISGHTALYWYRQSLGQGPEFLIYFQGTGAADDSGLPNDRFFAVRPEGSVSTLKIQRTERGDSAVYLCASSLTGTGNYGYTFGSGTRLTVV.

The CDR3 sequence is CASSTPVAGVAETQYF. DNA for the CDR3: TGTGCCAGTAGTACTCCGGTAGCGGGAGTAGCTGAGACCCAGTACTTC. This chain joins TRBV19 and TRBJ2-5, with TRBD2 matching 9 bases. With V trimmed by 4 bases and J by 5 bases, 11 bases remained unmatched. Germline-derived CDR1 and CDR2 are LNHDA and SQIVND (reference sequence). The CDR3 is 16 amino acids. Based on the CDR3 plus reference TRBV19 and TRBJ2-5, the full variable domain is DGGITQSPKYLFRKEGQNVTLSCEQNLNHDAMYWYRQDPGQGLRLIYYSQIVNDFQKGDIAEGYSVSREKKESFPLTVTSAQKNPTAFYLCASSTPVAGVAETQYFGPGTRLLVL.

The chain uses TRBV5-1 and TRBJ2-1; 10 bases are a match to TRBD1. CDR3 length: 15 amino acids. Trimming cost V 7 bases and J 9 bases; bases outside gene matches: 13. The germline gives CDR1 SGHRS, CDR2 YFSETQ. This chain's CDR3 is CASSRIGTGVGEQFF. CDR3 DNA: TGCGCCAGCTCTAGAATCGGGACAGGGGTAGGTGAGCAGTTCTTC. The full variable domain, its missing parts supplied by reference TRBV5-1 and TRBJ2-1, is KAGVTQTPRYLIKTRGQQVTLSCSPISGHRSVSWYQQTPGQGLQFLFEYFSETQRNKGNFPGRFSGRQFSNSRSEMNVSTLELGDSALYLCASSRIGTGVGEQFFGPGTRLTVL.

The rearrangement uses TRBV3-1 (or the pseudogene TRBV3-2) and TRBJ2-7, with 8 bases fitting TRBD1. Germline CDR1 reads LGHDT; CDR2 reads YNNKEL (reference sequence). This CDR3 is built from 14 residues. V dropped 3 bases and J dropped 2; count of bases not matched to a gene: 3. The CDR3 loop is CASSHWDRPYEQYF. CDR3 DNA sequence: TGTGCCAGCAGCCATTGGGACAGGCCCTACGAGCAGTACTTC.

This rearrangement joins TRBV5-1 to TRBJ2-2; 7 bases fit TRBD1. Germline V gives CDR1 SGHRS, CDR2 YFSETQ. V was clipped by 4 bases and J by 1 base; unmatched bases: 4. This CDR3 has 15 amino acids. In DNA form, the CDR3 reads TGCGCCAGCAGCCTCCCAGGGGGGAACACCGGGGAGCTGTTTTTT. Residues: CASSLPGGNTGELFF.